Below, 30 T cell receptor beta chains from the same sample are listed, as sequenced in a study of blood T cell repertoires in COVID-19. Data came from immunoSEQ multiplex PCR; TCRdb stores just in-frame clones and leaves some out. The sample carries 100,000 to 150,000 clones, 88% recorded once. Sequencing was performed on peripheral blood. All receptors come from a human donor in a cohort sampled during active COVID-19.

The V call is TRBV2, the J call TRBJ2-7; the match to TRBD2 covers 10 bases. The CDR3 covers 15 residues. Looked up from germline, CDR1 is SNHLY and CDR2 is FYNNEI. Trimming took 3 bases from V and 6 from J; bases not matched to a gene: 8. CDR3 sequence (DNA): TGTGCCAGCAGTGATAGGGCTAGCGGGAGCCTCGAGCAGTACTTC. Protein: CASSDRASGSLEQYF.

This clone appeared a few times. The chain has TRBV21-1 and TRBJ2-7; TRBD1 is the table's D call and was not checked against the DNA. TRBV21-1 represents a pseudogene. The CDR3 covers 12 residues. CDR3 nucleotides: TGTGCCGCGAGGGACAGATACGACGAGCAGTACTTC. As protein: CAARDRYDEQYF.

This chain links TRBV5-1 with TRBJ2-4; weak D call: TRBD2 (5 bases). Germline V lookup: CDR1 SGHRS, CDR2 YFSETQ. Deletions cut 5 bases from V and 0 bases from J, with 12 bases between. The CDR3 runs to 15 residues. The CDR3 DNA is TGCGCCAGCAGTGACGGAGGACTAGCCAAAAACATTCAGTACTTC. Translating gives CASSDGGLAKNIQYF.

This chain uses TRBV7-2 with TRBJ2-3, with D possibly matching TRBD2 (6 bases). The V end was cut by 4 bases, the J end by 4 bases, with 12 bases between. Germline V gene lookup returns CDR1 SGHTA and CDR2 FQGNSA. The length of the CDR3 is 14 residues. The CDR3 region is CASSSFRDSDTQYF. The CDR3 region has the DNA TGTGCCAGCAGCTCATTTAGGGACTCAGATACGCAGTATTTT.

This clone came up once. V and J are TRBV5-1 and TRBJ2-7; a possible D gene is TRBD1 (5 bases). Germline assignment: CDR1 SGHRS and CDR2 YFSETQ. Trimming took off 3 bases at V and 1 base at J, with 8 bases between the two ends. This CDR3 region has 13 residues. The CDR3 nucleotides are TGCGCCAGCAGCTCAACAGGTTCCTACGAGCAGTACTTC. Translating gives CASSSTGSYEQYF.

The V gene is TRBV7-9, the J gene TRBJ2-6; 7 bases align to TRBD1. This CDR3 is 15 amino acids long. Germline CDR1 reads SEHNR; CDR2 reads FQNEAQ (reference sequence). Germline trimming cut 6 bases from V and 8 bases from J; bases unmatched to any gene: 10. This CDR3 reads CASRPKPGQTNVLTF. The DNA of the CDR3 is TGTGCCAGCAGACCAAAACCGGGACAGACCAACGTCCTGACTTTC.

This chain joins TRBV6-2 or TRBV6-3 and TRBJ2-3, with D unclear. The length of the CDR3 is 13 residues. Germline CDR1 is MNHEY and CDR2 is SVGEGT. Trimming removed 4 bases from V and 2 bases from J, with 7 bases in between. CDR3 in amino acids: CASSLTVTDTQYF. As DNA, the CDR3 is TGTGCCAGCAGTTTAACGGTCACAGATACGCAGTATTTT.

The rearrangement joins TRBV11-2 to TRBJ1-2; D uncertain. The V gene's germline CDR1 is SGHAT and CDR2 FQNNGV. Deletions cut 3 bases from V and 4 bases from J, with 9 bases between. The CDR3 length is 13 residues. CDR3 in amino acids: CASSFPELYGYTF. CDR3 nucleotides: TGTGCCAGCAGCTTTCCGGAGCTCTATGGCTACACCTTC.

The chain uses TRBV28 and TRBJ2-2; tentative D call: TRBD1 (6 bases). Germline loops: CDR1 MDHEN, CDR2 SYDVKM. Trimming removed 6 bases at V and 1 base at J, with 18 bases between. The CDR3 runs 17 residues. CDR3 sequence: CASRRPPGQKNTGELFF. The CDR3 DNA follows: TGTGCCAGCAGGCGACCTCCGGGACAAAAGAACACCGGGGAGCTGTTTTTT.

The gene calls are TRBV7-9 and TRBJ2-7; 7 bases are a match to TRBD1. V shed 7 bases and J 4 bases; nucleotides not matched to a gene: 13. Germline CDR1 is SEHNR and CDR2 is FQNEAQ (reference sequence). The CDR3 covers 15 residues. CDR3 DNA: TGTGCCAGCACCCGGACAGGATTCCCCTCTTACGAGCAGTACTTC. Its protein is CASTRTGFPSYEQYF.

This chain connects TRBV5-1 to TRBJ2-7; tentatively, D is TRBD1 (5 bases). CDR3 size: 14 residues. The V end lost 5 bases, the J end lost 0 bases, and 12 bases lay between the germline ends. Looked up from germline, CDR1 is SGHRS and CDR2 is YFSETQ. The CDR3 loop is CASRGQETSYEQYF. The DNA for the CDR3 is TGCGCCAGCAGGGGGCAGGAGACCTCCTACGAGCAGTACTTC.

The gene calls are TRBV19 and TRBJ2-3; the match to TRBD1 covers 8 bases. Germline trimming cut 3 bases from V and 4 bases from J; bases unmatched to any gene: 9. Germline loops: CDR1 LNHDA, CDR2 SQIVND (reference sequence). The CDR3 extends over 16 amino acids. The CDR3 DNA reads TGTGCCAGTAGTATCGGCAGGGGGCGGGACCCAGATACGCAGTATTTT. It yields the protein CASSIGRGRDPDTQYF.

V gene TRBV28 combines with J gene TRBJ2-5, with D maybe TRBD2 (6 bases). The germline V gene has CDR1 MDHEN and CDR2 SYDVKM. V was pared by 10 bases and J by 4 bases, with 13 bases between. The CDR3 is 12 residues long. The CDR3 DNA follows: TGTGCCATAAGGAGGGGTGGAGAGACCCAGTACTTC. Its protein is CAIRRGGETQYF.

V is TRBV5-1 and J is TRBJ1-2; D is unresolved. Trimming stripped 7 bases from V and 2 bases from J, with 12 bases between. Looked up from germline, CDR1 is SGHRS and CDR2 is YFSETQ. This CDR3 contains 13 residues. In DNA, the CDR3 is TGCGCCAGCCGTTGGGAGGAGAACTATGGCTACACCTTC. It codes for CASRWEENYGYTF.

The CDR3 reads CASSHTGSGNTIYF. CDR3 coding DNA: TGTGCCAGCAGCCATACAGGCTCTGGAAACACCATATATTTT. V usage is TRBV4-2 and J usage is TRBJ1-3; a weak D match, TRBD1 (5 bases). Trimming left V 3 bases short and J 0 bases short, with 6 bases between. Germline CDR1 is LGHNA and CDR2 is YNFKEQ. The CDR3 runs to 14 residues.

J is TRBJ2-5 and V is TRBV10-3; TRBD2 matches 9 bases. The trim removed 0 bases at V and 6 bases at J, leaving 8 bases unmatched. The germline gives CDR1 ENHRY, CDR2 SYGVKD. This CDR3 contains 16 residues. CDR3 sequence: CAISESIAGERKTQYF. The CDR3 region has the DNA TGTGCCATCAGTGAGTCGATAGCGGGGGAACGAAAGACCCAGTACTTC.

The J gene is TRBJ2-1, the V gene TRBV7-8, with a possible D match to TRBD1 (6 bases). Trimming cost V 3 bases and J 6 bases, with 9 bases left between them. Germline lookup yields CDR1 SGHVS and CDR2 FQNEAQ. This CDR3 contains 13 residues. The CDR3 sequence is CASSLDRPNEQFF. CDR3 sequence (DNA): TGTGCCAGCAGCTTGGACAGACCCAATGAGCAGTTCTTC.

The chain has TRBV2 and TRBJ1-2; 7 nucleotides line up with TRBD1. V was pared by 7 bases and J by 7 bases, with 12 bases of the junction left unmatched. Germline CDR1 reads SNHLY; CDR2 reads FYNNEI. The CDR3 extends over 14 amino acids. CDR3: CASTQGERGPGYTF. DNA for the CDR3: TGTGCCAGCACGCAGGGGGAGCGGGGGCCTGGCTACACCTTC. The full variable domain, completed using reference TRBV2 and TRBJ1-2, is EPEVTQTPSHQVTQMGQEVILRCVPISNHLYFYWYRQILGQKVEFLVSFYNNEISEKSEIFDDQFSVERPDGSNFTLKIRSTKLEDSAMYFCASTQGERGPGYTFGSGTRLTVV.

V gene TRBV6-6 combines with J gene TRBJ2-3; 7 nucleotides match TRBD2. The V segment lost 6 bases and the J segment 2 bases; nucleotides outside the gene matches: 11. The CDR3 runs 16 residues. Germline CDR1 MNHNY, CDR2 SVGAGI (reference sequence). This chain's CDR3 is CASRTTRDYPTDTQYF. The CDR3 DNA is TGTGCCAGCAGGACGACCCGGGACTACCCCACAGATACGCAGTATTTT.

The V and J genes are TRBV15 and TRBJ2-3; D not resolved. Trimming stripped 5 bases from V and 3 bases from J, with 12 bases between. Germline lookup yields CDR1 LNHNV and CDR2 YYDKDF (reference sequence). The CDR3 length is 14 residues. The CDR3 nucleotides are TGTGCCACCAGCCCCTCCCGCCTAACAGATACGCAGTATTTT. Its translation is CATSPSRLTDTQYF. The variable domain in full, completed from reference TRBV15 and TRBJ2-3, reads DAMVIQNPRYQVTQFGKPVTLSCSQTLNHNVMYWYQQKSSQAPKLLFHYYDKDFNNEADTPDNFQSRRPNTSFCFLDIRSPGLGDTAMYLCATSPSRLTDTQYFGPGTRLTVL.

The chain has TRBV21-1 and TRBJ2-3; TRBD2, the D gene given by the table, was not confirmed from the DNA. TRBV21-1 is noted as a pseudogene. The CDR3 length is 12 residues. The CDR3 is CASSNGGITQYF. CDR3 DNA: TGTGCCAGCAGCAATGGCGGGATTACGCAGTATTTT.

The chain joins TRBV19 to TRBJ2-1; possible D gene TRBD2, 5 bases. This CDR3 region has 11 residues. The V end lost 11 bases, the J end lost 4 bases, and 9 bases lay between the germline ends. Germline lookup yields CDR1 LNHDA and CDR2 SQIVND (reference sequence). The CDR3 DNA sequence: TGTGCCGTGCGGGCATACAATGAGCAGTTCTTC. Residues: CAVRAYNEQFF. The whole variable domain, filled in from reference TRBV19 and TRBJ2-1, reads DGGITQSPKYLFRKEGQNVTLSCEQNLNHDAMYWYRQDPGQGLRLIYYSQIVNDFQKGDIAEGYSVSREKKESFPLTVTSAQKNPTAFYLCAVRAYNEQFFGPGTRLTVL.

V usage is TRBV6-5 and J usage is TRBJ1-6; 10 bases align to TRBD1. The CDR3 totals 15 residues. The V segment lost 5 bases and the J segment 13 bases; nucleotides outside the gene matches: 11. Germline CDR1 is MNHEY and CDR2 is SVGAGI. CDR3 DNA: TGTGCCAGCAGTCCCACCGGGACAGGGGAATCGCCCCTCCACTTT. It translates to CASSPTGTGESPLHF.

V gene TRBV19 combines with J gene TRBJ2-2; D might be TRBD1 (5 bases). V lost 1 base and J 4 bases, leaving 13 bases between the germline ends. Germline V gene lookup returns CDR1 LNHDA and CDR2 SQIVND (reference sequence). The CDR3 is made up of 16 amino acids. The CDR3 reads CASSIGSGWGTGELFF. In DNA form, the CDR3 reads TGTGCCAGTAGTATAGGATCAGGGTGGGGCACCGGGGAGCTGTTTTTT.

The CDR3 bases are TGTGCCAGCAGTTACCTACCACTCTCGATGGGCGGGAGCTATAAAAACATTCAGTACTTC. Amino acids: CASSYLPLSMGGSYKNIQYF. V gene TRBV6-2 or TRBV6-3 combines with J gene TRBJ2-4; 7 bases line up with TRBD2. The V gene end was trimmed by 2 bases and the J gene end by 4 bases; junction bases not matched to a gene: 20. The CDR3 is made up of 20 amino acids. CDR1 is MNHEY and CDR2 is SVGEGT in the germline V gene.

There are a few counts of this clone. The rearrangement uses TRBV6-1 and TRBJ2-7, with unresolved D. Germline V gives CDR1 MNHNS, CDR2 SASEGT. This CDR3 spans 16 amino acids. Trimming pared 2 bases from V and 6 bases from J, leaving 20 bases between. The CDR3 DNA reads TGTGCCAGCAGTGAAATGTTCGGAGAGCGTTCCCCCGAGCAGTACTTC. The encoded protein is CASSEMFGERSPEQYF.

Concerning this clone itself: Other DNA sequences in the same sample also yield this CDR3. V usage is TRBV5-4 and J usage is TRBJ2-7, with 8 bases aligning to TRBD2. This CDR3 is built from 13 residues. Losses at the gene ends were 4 bases for V and 4 bases for J; bases not matched to a gene: 4. Germline V gene lookup returns CDR1 SGHNT and CDR2 YYREEE (reference sequence). In nucleotides, the CDR3 is TGTGCCAGCAGCGGGACTAGTGCGTACGAGCAGTACTTC. Amino acids: CASSGTSAYEQYF. The full variable domain, with the rest looked up from reference TRBV5-4 and TRBJ2-7, is ETGVTQSPTHLIKTRGQQVTLRCSSQSGHNTVSWYQQALGQGPQFIFQYYREEENGRGNFPPRFSGLQFPNYSSELNVNALELDDSALYLCASSGTSAYEQYFGPGTRLTVT.

This chain joins TRBV28 and TRBJ2-3; perhaps TRBD2 as D (5 bases). The V end lost 8 bases, the J end lost 6 bases, and 15 bases lay between the germline ends. This CDR3 comprises 13 residues. Germline V gives CDR1 MDHEN, CDR2 SYDVKM. CDR3 in amino acids: CASGRDLTDTQYF. Here the CDR3 DNA reads TGTGCCAGCGGGAGAGACCTCACGGATACGCAGTATTTT. Full variable domain (missing parts from reference TRBV28 and TRBJ2-3): DVKVTQSSRYLVKRTGEKVFLECVQDMDHENMFWYRQDPGLGLRLIYFSYDVKMKEKGDIPEGYSVSREKKERFSLILESASTNQTSMYLCASGRDLTDTQYFGPGTRLTVL.

The genes are TRBV7-2 and TRBJ2-3, with 14 bases matching TRBD2. J was trimmed by 3 bases and V by 4 bases; bases with no gene match: 6. There are 17 residues in the CDR3. CDR1 is SGHTA and CDR2 is FQGNSA in the germline V gene. The CDR3, as DNA: TGTGCCAGCAGCTCCAGGACTAGCGGGAGGATGACAGATACGCAGTATTTT. This codes for CASSSRTSGRMTDTQYF.

The chain has TRBV19 and TRBJ2-1; TRBD1 aligns across 8 bases. The V segment lost 5 bases and the J segment 3 bases; nucleotides outside the gene matches: 9. The V gene's germline CDR1 is LNHDA and CDR2 SQIVND (reference sequence). The CDR3 is 16 residues long. This CDR3 is CASSALDRGFYNEQFF. CDR3 coding DNA: TGTGCCAGTAGTGCTCTCGACAGGGGCTTCTACAATGAGCAGTTCTTC.